Shown below are 3 T cell receptor beta chains from a single sample sequenced in a study of identifying expanded T cells in peripheral blood. TCRdb keeps only in-frame clones here, not all; method: immunoSEQ multiplex PCR. The repertoire consists of approximately 110,000 clones, with around 89% occurring once and the leading ten covering around 15%. The specimen sequenced was blood. All receptors come from a person aged 18 to 75 in good health.

This chain connects TRBV30 to TRBJ2-5; D perhaps matches TRBD1 (8 bases). Germline V CDR1 and CDR2: GTSNPN, SVGIG (reference sequence). Trimming removed 2 bases from V and 4 bases from J, with 14 bases in between. This CDR3 comprises 14 residues. CDR3 loop: CAWSTGGGGETQYF. In nucleotides, the CDR3 is TGTGCCTGGAGTACAGGGGGGGGAGGAGAGACCCAGTACTTC.

This chain links TRBV29-1 with TRBJ1-1, with D perhaps TRBD1 (6 bases). V lost 4 bases and J 2 bases, leaving 11 bases between the germline ends. CDR3 length equals 13 residues. Germline loops: CDR1 SQVTM, CDR2 ANQGSEA. CDR3 protein: CSVAGGHNTEAFF. DNA for the CDR3: TGCAGCGTTGCCGGGGGACACAACACTGAAGCTTTCTTT.

The sample holds a few counts of this clone. V gene TRBV5-8 combines with J gene TRBJ1-2, with D unclear. Trimming took 3 bases from V and 3 from J, leaving 9 bases between them. CDR1 and CDR2 from the germline V gene are SGHTS and YDEGEE. The CDR3 consists of 13 residues. Here the CDR3 DNA reads TGTGCCAGCAGCTCTGGACGGGACTATGGCTACACCTTC. This encodes CASSSGRDYGYTF. Full variable domain (missing parts from reference TRBV5-8 and TRBJ1-2): EAGVTQSPTHLIKTRGQQATLRCSPISGHTSVYWYQQALGLGLQFLLWYDEGEERNRGNFPPRFSGRQFPNYSSELNVNALELEDSALYLCASSSGRDYGYTFGSGTRLTVV.